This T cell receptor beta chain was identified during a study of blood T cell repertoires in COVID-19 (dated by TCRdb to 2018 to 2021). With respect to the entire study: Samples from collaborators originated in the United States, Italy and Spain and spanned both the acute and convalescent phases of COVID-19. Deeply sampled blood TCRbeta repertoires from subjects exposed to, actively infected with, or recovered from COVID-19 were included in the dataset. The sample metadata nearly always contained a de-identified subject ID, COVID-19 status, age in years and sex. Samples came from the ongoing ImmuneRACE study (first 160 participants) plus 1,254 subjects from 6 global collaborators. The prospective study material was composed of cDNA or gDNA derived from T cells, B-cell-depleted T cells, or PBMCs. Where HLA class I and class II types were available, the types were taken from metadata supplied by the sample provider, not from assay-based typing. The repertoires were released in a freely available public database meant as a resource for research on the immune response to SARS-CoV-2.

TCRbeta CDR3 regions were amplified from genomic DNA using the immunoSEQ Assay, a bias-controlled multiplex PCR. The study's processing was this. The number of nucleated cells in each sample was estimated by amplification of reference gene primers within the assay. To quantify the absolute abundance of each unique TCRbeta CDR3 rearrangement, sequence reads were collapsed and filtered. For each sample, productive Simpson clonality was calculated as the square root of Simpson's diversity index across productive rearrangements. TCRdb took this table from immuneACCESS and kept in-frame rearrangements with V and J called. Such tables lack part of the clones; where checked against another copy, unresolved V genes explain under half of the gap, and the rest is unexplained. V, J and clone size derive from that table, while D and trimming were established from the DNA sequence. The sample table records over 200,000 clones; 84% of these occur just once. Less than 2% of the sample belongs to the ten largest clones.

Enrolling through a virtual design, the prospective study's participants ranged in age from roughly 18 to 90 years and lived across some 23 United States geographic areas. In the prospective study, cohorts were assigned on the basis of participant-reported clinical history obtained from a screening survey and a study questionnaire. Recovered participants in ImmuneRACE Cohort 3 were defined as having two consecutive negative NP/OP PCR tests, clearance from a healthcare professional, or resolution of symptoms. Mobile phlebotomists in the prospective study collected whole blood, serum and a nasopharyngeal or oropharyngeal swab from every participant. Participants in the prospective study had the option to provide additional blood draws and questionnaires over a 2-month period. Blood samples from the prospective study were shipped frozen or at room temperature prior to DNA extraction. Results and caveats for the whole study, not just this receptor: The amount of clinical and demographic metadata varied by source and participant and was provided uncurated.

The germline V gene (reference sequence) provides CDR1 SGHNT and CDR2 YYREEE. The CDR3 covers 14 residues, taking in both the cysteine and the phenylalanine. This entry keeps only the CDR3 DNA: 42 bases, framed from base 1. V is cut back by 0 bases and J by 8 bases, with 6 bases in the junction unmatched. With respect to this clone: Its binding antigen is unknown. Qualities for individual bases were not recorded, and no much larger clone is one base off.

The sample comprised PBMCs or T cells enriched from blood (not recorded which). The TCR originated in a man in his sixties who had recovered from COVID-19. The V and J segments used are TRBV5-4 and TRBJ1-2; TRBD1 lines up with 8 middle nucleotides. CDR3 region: CASSLDRGLDGYTF. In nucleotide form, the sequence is TGTGCCAGCAGCTTGGACAGGGGGTTAGACGGCTACACCTTC.